This TCR beta chain was sequenced during a study of T cells in Graves' hyperthyroidism and ophthalmopathy. CDR1 is MGHDK and CDR2 is SYGVNS in the germline V gene. V was shortened by 6 bases and J by 3 bases, with 8 bases between the two germline ends. CDR3 length: 12 residues. General study points: Blood also contained most expanded thyroid clonotypes above 0.001.

A patient was excluded if there was uncontrolled infection, other autoimmune disease, pregnancy or lactation. Fresh peripheral blood, roughly 10 ml of it, supplied the PBMCs. As regards this clonotype: Its matching antigen is unknown.

Template material for amplifying TCR beta CDR3 regions consisted of RNA transcripts. An initial round of RT-PCR targeting the TCR CDR3 relied on the HTBI primer set. TCRdb redid the calling of the multiplex PCR reads with MiXCR, one entry per CDR3 protein. This table holds 700,000 or so distinct CDR3 sequences, roughly 15% found once. The chain is built from TRBV25-1 and TRBJ1-1; no clear D gene. The clonotype was recovered from a man between 18 and 35 years old with Graves' hyperthyroidism. The sequencing input was blood. The CDR3 DNA sequence: TGTGCCAGCAGCGAGCAGCACACTGAAGCTTTCTTT. Amino acid sequence: CASSEQHTEAFF.